Reported below is one T cell receptor beta chain. The V and J ends lost 4 bases and 0 bases respectively, with 4 bases between them. From germline, CDR1 is MNHNS and CDR2 SASEGT. The length of the CDR3 is 13 residues. These data belong to a study of siplizumab effects on memory and regulatory T cells. Profiled with immunoSEQ multiplex PCR; TCRdb holds only in-frame clones, not every one. Here the sample spans fewer than 45,000 clones, roughly 90% being singletons. This rearrangement joins TRBV6-1 to TRBJ1-5; unclear D gene. This receptor was taken from a human donor in good health. The specimen was naive CD4+ T cells sorted from blood. For the CDR3, the DNA is TGTGCCAGCAGTGCTTTTAGCAATCAGCCCCAGCATTTT. It translates to CASSAFSNQPQHF.